The rows below give T cell receptor beta chains drawn from one sample of a study of shared clonotypes between healthy human individuals. Assay: immunoSEQ multiplex PCR; the TCRdb copy retains only in-frame clones and omits some. There are roughly 700,000 clones in the sample; approximately 79% occur only once, and roughly 1.7% lies in the top ten. The sequenced sample was memory CD4+ T cells sorted from blood. All receptors derive from a woman in her 30s in good health. The CDR3 runs from the conserved cysteine through the conserved F or W. D genes are given only for firm matches. Not every row has a clone size; where given, it reads once, few, many or a size class.

cdr3_aa: CASSLGQTSYEQYF
cdr3_nt: TGTGCCAGCAGCTTGGGCCAGACTTCCTACGAGCAGTACTTC
v_call: TRBV7-9
j_call: TRBJ2-7
d_call: NA
clone_size: NA

cdr3_aa: CASSPSTGGETQYF
cdr3_nt: TGCGCCAGCAGCCCATCCACAGGGGGAGAGACCCAGTACTTC
v_call: TRBV5-1
j_call: TRBJ2-5
d_call: TRBD1
clone_size: few

cdr3_aa: CASSFSGVDYNEQFF
cdr3_nt: TGTGCCAGCAGTTTTTCGGGAGTAGACTACAATGAGCAGTTCTTC
v_call: TRBV28
j_call: TRBJ2-1
d_call: NA
clone_size: NA

cdr3_aa: CASSLRRQGADTQYF
cdr3_nt: TGTGCCAGCAGTTTGCGGAGGCAGGGGGCAGATACGCAGTATTTT
v_call: TRBV28
j_call: TRBJ2-3
d_call: TRBD1
clone_size: NA

cdr3_aa: CASSESTGAGDFYEQYF
cdr3_nt: TGCGCCAGCAGTGAGTCGACGGGAGCGGGAGACTTCTACGAGCAGTACTTC
v_call: TRBV10-2
j_call: TRBJ2-7
d_call: TRBD2
clone_size: NA

cdr3_aa: CASTRDDSNQPQHF
cdr3_nt: TGTGCCAGCACCCGAGATGATAGCAATCAGCCCCAGCATTTT
v_call: TRBV28
j_call: TRBJ1-5
d_call: NA
clone_size: NA

cdr3_aa: CARSSPTGAKNQPQHF
cdr3_nt: TGTGCCAGAAGCTCCCCTACGGGGGCGAAAAATCAGCCCCAGCATTTT
v_call: TRBV5-3
j_call: TRBJ1-5
d_call: NA
clone_size: NA

cdr3_aa: CASSSIAGGDTQYF
cdr3_nt: TGTGCCAGCAGCTCTATAGCGGGAGGAGATACGCAGTATTTT
v_call: TRBV5-6
j_call: TRBJ2-3
d_call: TRBD2
clone_size: NA

cdr3_aa: CASSRLADNTGELFF
cdr3_nt: TGCGCCAGCAGCCGACTAGCGGATAACACCGGGGAGCTGTTTTTT
v_call: TRBV5-1
j_call: TRBJ2-2
d_call: TRBD2
clone_size: many

cdr3_aa: CASSEPGRGNYGYTF
cdr3_nt: TGTGCCAGCAGTGAACCCGGCAGGGGGAACTATGGCTACACCTTC
v_call: TRBV6-1
j_call: TRBJ1-2
d_call: TRBD1
clone_size: NA

cdr3_aa: CASSSRQGAYNEQFF
cdr3_nt: TGTGCCAGCAGCTCCAGACAGGGGGCGTACAATGAGCAGTTCTTC
v_call: TRBV2
j_call: TRBJ2-1
d_call: TRBD1
clone_size: once

cdr3_aa: CASRLGGAGTNQPQHF
cdr3_nt: TGTGCCAGCAGGCTGGGTGGGGCGGGGACCAATCAGCCCCAGCATTTT
v_call: TRBV6-6
j_call: TRBJ1-5
d_call: NA
clone_size: NA

cdr3_aa: CASSPQTSGSLRTSSEQYF
cdr3_nt: TGTGCCAGCAGCCCCCAGACTAGCGGGAGCCTTAGAACCTCCTCCGAGCAGTACTTC
v_call: TRBV7-9
j_call: TRBJ2-7
d_call: TRBD2
clone_size: few

cdr3_aa: CASSLQRDTTGELFF
cdr3_nt: TGTGCCAGCAGCTTGCAGCGGGACACCACCGGGGAGCTGTTTTTT
v_call: TRBV5-5
j_call: TRBJ2-2
d_call: NA
clone_size: NA

cdr3_aa: CASSLGAGSETQYF
cdr3_nt: TGTGCCAGCAGCTTAGGAGCGGGTTCAGAGACCCAGTACTTC
v_call: TRBV7-8
j_call: TRBJ2-5
d_call: NA
clone_size: NA

cdr3_aa: CASSTQGADTEAFF
cdr3_nt: TGTGCCAGCAGTACACAGGGGGCGGACACTGAAGCTTTCTTT
v_call: TRBV2
j_call: TRBJ1-1
d_call: TRBD1
clone_size: NA

cdr3_aa: CASSNKNRDRGYNEQFF
cdr3_nt: TGTGCCAGCAGTAATAAGAACCGGGACAGGGGATACAATGAGCAGTTCTTC
v_call: TRBV25-1
j_call: TRBJ2-1
d_call: TRBD1
clone_size: NA

cdr3_aa: CASGPGSIYEQYF
cdr3_nt: TGTGCCAGCGGTCCTGGTTCGATCTACGAGCAGTACTTC
v_call: TRBV2
j_call: TRBJ2-7
d_call: NA
clone_size: NA

cdr3_aa: CASSRLAGGRDEQFF
cdr3_nt: TGTGCCAGCAGTCGACTAGCGGGAGGGAGGGATGAGCAGTTCTTC
v_call: TRBV6-5
j_call: TRBJ2-1
d_call: TRBD2
clone_size: NA

cdr3_aa: CASSRSGSILETQYF
cdr3_nt: TGTGCCAGCAGCAGGAGCGGGAGTATCTTGGAGACCCAGTACTTC
v_call: TRBV13
j_call: TRBJ2-5
d_call: TRBD2
clone_size: NA

cdr3_aa: CASSLVDRGGTEAFF
cdr3_nt: TGTGCCAGCAGTTTGGTAGACAGGGGCGGCACTGAAGCTTTCTTT
v_call: TRBV2
j_call: TRBJ1-1
d_call: TRBD1
clone_size: NA

cdr3_aa: CSVGPAASTDTQYF
cdr3_nt: TGCAGCGTGGGGCCCGCGGCTAGCACAGATACGCAGTATTTT
v_call: TRBV29-1
j_call: TRBJ2-3
d_call: NA
clone_size: NA

cdr3_aa: CASSLRGYNYGYTF
cdr3_nt: TGTGCCAGCAGTTTACGAGGTTATAACTATGGCTACACCTTC
v_call: TRBV28
j_call: TRBJ1-2
d_call: NA
clone_size: NA

cdr3_aa: CASSPFTGNYGYTF
cdr3_nt: TGTGCCAGCAGCCCCTTCACGGGTAACTATGGCTACACCTTC
v_call: TRBV7-9
j_call: TRBJ1-2
d_call: NA
clone_size: NA

cdr3_aa: CSVRQGRNSYEQYF
cdr3_nt: TGCAGCGTTAGACAGGGGCGTAACTCCTACGAGCAGTACTTC
v_call: TRBV29-1
j_call: TRBJ2-7
d_call: TRBD1
clone_size: NA

cdr3_aa: CASSQGPGALETQYF
cdr3_nt: TGCGCCAGCAGCCAAGGACCGGGAGCGCTGGAGACCCAGTACTTC
v_call: TRBV4-1
j_call: TRBJ2-5
d_call: NA
clone_size: NA

cdr3_aa: CASSSTKGGKNIQYF
cdr3_nt: TGCGCCAGCAGCTCCACTAAAGGGGGCAAAAACATTCAGTACTTC
v_call: TRBV5-1
j_call: TRBJ2-4
d_call: NA
clone_size: NA

cdr3_aa: CASSTLAVGHEQYF
cdr3_nt: TGCGCCAGCTCCACTTTGGCGGTCGGCCACGAGCAGTACTTC
v_call: TRBV5-1
j_call: TRBJ2-7
d_call: NA
clone_size: NA

cdr3_aa: CASTQHGRGQGYGYTF
cdr3_nt: TGTGCCAGCACCCAACACGGGAGGGGACAGGGCTATGGCTACACCTTC
v_call: TRBV28
j_call: TRBJ1-2
d_call: TRBD1
clone_size: once

cdr3_aa: CASSLSGVVSNTEAFF
cdr3_nt: TGCGCCAGCAGCTTGTCTGGGGTCGTCTCGAACACTGAAGCTTTCTTT
v_call: TRBV5-1
j_call: TRBJ1-1
d_call: NA
clone_size: NA

cdr3_aa: CASGSAPTETQYF
cdr3_nt: TGTGCCAGCGGAAGCGCCCCTACGGAGACCCAGTACTTC
v_call: TRBV2
j_call: TRBJ2-5
d_call: NA
clone_size: NA

cdr3_aa: CASSWGDYSGNTIYF
cdr3_nt: TGCGCCAGCAGCTGGGGGGACTACAGTGGAAACACCATATATTTT
v_call: TRBV5-1
j_call: TRBJ1-3
d_call: NA
clone_size: NA

cdr3_aa: CATTTDSGNTIYF
cdr3_nt: TGTGCCACCACGACAGACTCTGGAAACACCATATATTTT
v_call: TRBV28
j_call: TRBJ1-3
d_call: NA
clone_size: NA

cdr3_aa: CASSPSGGETQYF
cdr3_nt: TGTGCCAGCAGCCCCTCTGGCGGGGAGACCCAGTACTTC
v_call: TRBV7-3
j_call: TRBJ2-5
d_call: NA
clone_size: few

cdr3_aa: CSVQGQGYYGYTF
cdr3_nt: TGCAGCGTCCAAGGACAGGGCTACTATGGCTACACCTTC
v_call: TRBV29-1
j_call: TRBJ1-2
d_call: TRBD1
clone_size: NA

cdr3_aa: CASSSGLYGNTIYF
cdr3_nt: TGTGCCAGCAGCTCCGGACTATATGGAAACACCATATATTTT
v_call: TRBV5-4
j_call: TRBJ1-3
d_call: NA
clone_size: NA

cdr3_aa: CASSLGPGREQYF
cdr3_nt: TGTGCCAGCAGCTTAGGTCCTGGTCGCGAGCAGTACTTC
v_call: TRBV11-2
j_call: TRBJ2-7
d_call: NA
clone_size: NA

cdr3_aa: CASSQARSSYNEQFF
cdr3_nt: TGCGCCAGCAGCCAAGCTAGAAGCTCCTACAATGAGCAGTTCTTC
v_call: TRBV4-1
j_call: TRBJ2-1
d_call: NA
clone_size: NA

cdr3_aa: CASSPGGGRRYF
cdr3_nt: TGTGCCAGCAGCCCCGGGGGAGGGAGACGGTATTTT
v_call: TRBV11-3
j_call: TRBJ2-3
d_call: TRBD2
clone_size: NA

cdr3_aa: CASSWSWTGGYNEQFF
cdr3_nt: TGTGCCAGCAGTTGGAGTTGGACGGGGGGGTACAATGAGCAGTTCTTC
v_call: TRBV27
j_call: TRBJ2-1
d_call: TRBD2
clone_size: NA

cdr3_aa: CASSSGSTDTQYF
cdr3_nt: TGTGCCAGCAGTAGCGGGAGCACAGATACGCAGTATTTT
v_call: TRBV6-4
j_call: TRBJ2-3
d_call: NA
clone_size: NA

cdr3_aa: CASHLAGFDGELFF
cdr3_nt: TGCGCCAGCCATCTAGCGGGGTTTGACGGGGAGCTGTTTTTT
v_call: TRBV5-1
j_call: TRBJ2-2
d_call: TRBD2
clone_size: few

cdr3_aa: CSVSPGTGVEKLFF
cdr3_nt: TGCAGCGTTTCACCAGGGACAGGGGTGGAAAAACTGTTTTTT
v_call: TRBV29-1
j_call: TRBJ1-4
d_call: TRBD1
clone_size: NA

cdr3_aa: CASNAGQGMSYNEQFF
cdr3_nt: TGTGCCAGCAACGCCGGACAGGGGATGTCCTACAATGAGCAGTTCTTC
v_call: TRBV9
j_call: TRBJ2-1
d_call: TRBD1
clone_size: NA

cdr3_aa: CASNDRPPYNEQFF
cdr3_nt: TGTGCCAGCAACGACAGGCCACCCTACAATGAGCAGTTCTTC
v_call: TRBV6-1
j_call: TRBJ2-1
d_call: NA
clone_size: NA

cdr3_aa: CASSLLVGSYEQYF
cdr3_nt: TGCGCCAGCAGCTTGTTAGTTGGCTCCTACGAGCAGTACTTC
v_call: TRBV5-1
j_call: TRBJ2-7
d_call: NA
clone_size: once

cdr3_aa: CASSKTPRDQNEQFF
cdr3_nt: TGTGCCAGCAGCAAAACCCCCCGAGACCAAAATGAGCAGTTCTTC
v_call: TRBV9
j_call: TRBJ2-1
d_call: NA
clone_size: NA

cdr3_aa: CASSRDRGNTEAFF
cdr3_nt: TGTGCCAGCAGCCGGGACAGGGGGAACACTGAAGCTTTCTTT
v_call: TRBV7-8
j_call: TRBJ1-1
d_call: TRBD1
clone_size: NA

cdr3_aa: CASSPMGQSTGELFF
cdr3_nt: TGTGCCAGCAGCCCAATGGGACAGTCGACCGGGGAGCTGTTTTTT
v_call: TRBV25-1
j_call: TRBJ2-2
d_call: TRBD1
clone_size: many

cdr3_aa: CASSFGPFPGYTF
cdr3_nt: TGTGCCAGCAGTTTTGGCCCCTTTCCCGGCTACACCTTC
v_call: TRBV28
j_call: TRBJ1-2
d_call: NA
clone_size: NA

cdr3_aa: CASSRVDNHGYTF
cdr3_nt: TGTGCCAGCAGCCGCGTTGACAACCACGGCTACACCTTC
v_call: TRBV14
j_call: TRBJ1-2
d_call: NA
clone_size: NA

cdr3_aa: CASSLSTAGRRDIQYF
cdr3_nt: TGTGCCAGCAGTTTATCGACTGCGGGCCGAAGGGACATTCAGTACTTC
v_call: TRBV27
j_call: TRBJ2-4
d_call: NA
clone_size: few

cdr3_aa: CASSTRTSGTPDTQYF
cdr3_nt: TGCGCCAGCAGCACCAGGACTAGCGGGACCCCAGATACGCAGTATTTT
v_call: TRBV5-1
j_call: TRBJ2-3
d_call: TRBD2
clone_size: NA

cdr3_aa: CASSSRQLTEAFF
cdr3_nt: TGTGCCAGCAGTTCAAGACAGCTAACTGAAGCTTTCTTT
v_call: TRBV6-6
j_call: TRBJ1-1
d_call: NA
clone_size: NA

cdr3_aa: CASSLFARGGTADNEQFF
cdr3_nt: TGTGCCAGCAGTTTATTCGCGCGGGGCGGGACTGCCGACAATGAGCAGTTCTTC
v_call: TRBV28
j_call: TRBJ2-1
d_call: NA
clone_size: NA

cdr3_aa: CSGGLTDTQYF
cdr3_nt: TGCAGCGGGGGACTCACAGATACGCAGTATTTT
v_call: TRBV29-1
j_call: TRBJ2-3
d_call: NA
clone_size: NA

cdr3_aa: CASSQVIRDRALKGDEQFF
cdr3_nt: TGTGCCAGCAGTCAAGTAATCCGGGACAGGGCCCTAAAGGGAGATGAGCAGTTCTTC
v_call: TRBV6-1
j_call: TRBJ2-1
d_call: TRBD1
clone_size: NA

cdr3_aa: CASSFKGRGEKLFF
cdr3_nt: TGTGCCAGCAGTTTCAAGGGAAGAGGGGAAAAACTGTTTTTT
v_call: TRBV28
j_call: TRBJ1-4
d_call: NA
clone_size: NA